The TCR beta chain described here comes from a study of brain T cells in children with intractable seizures. This clone was seen a single time. The antigen remains unidentified. Method: immunoSEQ multiplex PCR; TCRdb's copy keeps in-frame clones and lacks some. The table includes 340,000 or so clones, over 90% detected once. Looked up from germline, CDR1 is SNHLY and CDR2 is FYNNEI. The CDR3 has 14 amino acids. J was trimmed by 2 bases and V by 5 bases; bases with no gene match: 2. Broader study findings: Clones missing pre-surgery may reflect undersampling of that blood sample. Patients' HCMV serostatus was unknown; virus specificity rests on CDR3 similarity alone.

The time point denotes: blood from clinic visit 5 months post-surgery; TSC patient then seizure free. The receptor was isolated from a boy less than two years old with tuberous sclerosis and intractable seizures. The sequencing used peripheral blood, collected 4 to 5 months after surgery. This chain joins TRBV2 and TRBJ2-5; 10 bases align to TRBD2. The DNA for the CDR3 is TGTGCCAGCAGTCGGACTAGCGGACAAGAGACCCAGTACTTC. Translated: CASSRTSGQETQYF.